What follows is one TCR beta chain and its context. The antigen remains unidentified. CDR1 MGHRA and CDR2 YSYEKL come from the germline V gene. CDR3 length: 17 residues. The trim removed 5 bases at V and 3 bases at J, leaving 13 bases unmatched. Primers included in the PCR were 60 Vbeta and 13 Jbeta primers. Produced via immunoSEQ multiplex PCR; TCRdb's table is partial and in-frame only. The data hold 120,000 or so clones, with more than 65% observed a single time. At collection, donors were nominally healthy, but unrecorded immune exposures were probable. This record belongs to a study of cytomegalovirus exposure and HLA in healthy donors. Study-level information: Roughly 86 million unique TCRs from HLA-typed donors made up an early data release.

Study results and limitations: Donor immune exposure was known only as CMV serostatus. Some V segments, including TRBV6-2 and TRBV6-3, were excluded as indistinguishable.

This sequence originates from a man between 18 and 35 years old in good health and CMV-seropositive. The sequenced sample was PBMCs. V gene TRBV4-1 combines with J gene TRBJ2-3, with TRBD1 identical over 8 bases. The CDR3 bases are TGCGCCAGCAGCACTCGCAGCCGGGACAGGATTACAGATACGCAGTATTTT. It specifies CASSTRSRDRITDTQYF.